In this sample, the clone carrying this TCR beta chain turned up once. The record originates from a study of technical replicates of blood from a handful of donors. Germline V CDR1 and CDR2: SGHRS, YFSETQ. V lost 0 bases to trimming and J lost 9 bases, with 12 bases between them. This CDR3 spans 13 amino acids. The assay was immunoSEQ multiplex PCR, and TCRdb's table has in-frame clones only and misses some. This table holds under 85,000 clones, roughly 96% found once. This receptor was obtained from a human donor in good health. The genes are TRBV5-1 and TRBJ1-2; no clear D. Sequencing was carried out using T cells isolated from PBMCs. CDR3 region: CASSLDASASYTF. CDR3 DNA: TGCGCCAGCAGCTTGGACGCCAGTGCAAGCTACACCTTC.